A few counts support the clone carrying this T cell receptor beta chain. The antigen is undetermined. Individual cDNA molecules each carried unique molecular identifiers attached by the library. TCRdb used MiXCR to reprocess the reads, holding one entry per CDR3 protein. This table holds some 4,600 distinct CDR3 sequences, 45% to 50% found once. As to treatment: therapeutic diphenylcyclopropenone sensitization with weekly scalp DPC. Patches went on only after blood had been drawn each time. This sample stems from a study of human T cells and chemical hapten exposure. Overall study context: Small volume differences among pooled libraries mainly caused per-sample TCR yield variation.

Points from the study as a whole: The presence of alopecia in the donors means their immune response may differ from healthy people's. Expanded TCRs made up significantly more big CDR3 similarity clusters than controls did.

Germline V CDR1 and CDR2: SGHAT, FQDESV (reference sequence). The CDR3 has 17 amino acids. V lost 3 bases to trimming and J lost 9 bases; unmatched junction nucleotides: 17. This TCR derives from an adult with alopecia areata. Some clones in this sample may be carry-over from other donors' samples. This table probably holds off-target reads from a library built for another chain. The chain employs TRBV11-1 and TRBJ2-1; 7 bases agree with TRBD1. Sample: whole blood, taken before DPC sensitization or 2, 6, or about 24 weeks after (not recorded which). The CDR3 DNA reads as TGTGCCAGCAGCTTTGTTCGGGCCACAGGGGTCTCCGGTGAGCAGTTCTTC. Residues: CASSFVRATGVSGEQFF.